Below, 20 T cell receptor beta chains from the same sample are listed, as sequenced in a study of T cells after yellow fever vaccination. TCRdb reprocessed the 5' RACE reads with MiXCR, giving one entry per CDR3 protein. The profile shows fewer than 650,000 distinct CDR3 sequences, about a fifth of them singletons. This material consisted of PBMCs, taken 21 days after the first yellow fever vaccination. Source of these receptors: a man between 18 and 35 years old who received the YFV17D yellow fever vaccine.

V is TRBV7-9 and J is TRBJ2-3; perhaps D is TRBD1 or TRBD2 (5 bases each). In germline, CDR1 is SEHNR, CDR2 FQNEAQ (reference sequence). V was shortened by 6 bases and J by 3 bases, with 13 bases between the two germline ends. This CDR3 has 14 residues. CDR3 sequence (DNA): TGTGCCAGCAGTCTGGGGGTAGTGACAGATACGCAGTATTTT. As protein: CASSLGVVTDTQYF.

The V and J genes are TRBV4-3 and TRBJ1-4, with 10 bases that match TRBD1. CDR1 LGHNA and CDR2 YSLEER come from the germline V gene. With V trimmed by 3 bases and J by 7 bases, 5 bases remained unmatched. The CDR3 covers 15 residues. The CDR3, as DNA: TGCGCCAGCAGCCAGGACGACAGGGGGCGTGAAAAACTGTTTTTT. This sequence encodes CASSQDDRGREKLFF.

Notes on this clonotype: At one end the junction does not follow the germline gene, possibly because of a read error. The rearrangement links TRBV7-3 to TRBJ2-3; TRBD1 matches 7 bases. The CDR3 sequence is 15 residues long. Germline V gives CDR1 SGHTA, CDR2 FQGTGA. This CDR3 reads CASSVTRGSPDTQYF. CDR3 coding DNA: TGTGCCAGCAGCGTAACCAGGGGGTCCCCAGATACGCAGTATTTT.

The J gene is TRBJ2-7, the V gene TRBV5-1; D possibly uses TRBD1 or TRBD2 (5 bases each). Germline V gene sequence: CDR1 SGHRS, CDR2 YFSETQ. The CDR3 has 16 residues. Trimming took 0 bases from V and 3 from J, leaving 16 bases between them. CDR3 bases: TGCGCCAGCAGCTTGGAGTCGGGACCGGCGGGCTACGAGCAGTACTTC. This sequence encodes CASSLESGPAGYEQYF.

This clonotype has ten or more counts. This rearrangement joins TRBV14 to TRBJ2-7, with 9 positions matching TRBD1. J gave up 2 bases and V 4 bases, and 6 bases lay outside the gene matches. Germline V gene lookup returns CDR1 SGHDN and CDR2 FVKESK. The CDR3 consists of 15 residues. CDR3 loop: CASSRGQGRTYEQYV. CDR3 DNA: TGTGCCAGCAGCCGCGGACAGGGGCGTACCTACGAGCAGTACGTC.

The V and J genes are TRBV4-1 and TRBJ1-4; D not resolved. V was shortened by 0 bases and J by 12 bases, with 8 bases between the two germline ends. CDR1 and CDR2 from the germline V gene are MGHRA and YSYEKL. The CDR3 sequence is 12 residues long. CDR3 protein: CASSQDPGQLFF. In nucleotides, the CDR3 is TGCGCCAGCAGCCAAGATCCCGGCCAACTGTTTTTT.

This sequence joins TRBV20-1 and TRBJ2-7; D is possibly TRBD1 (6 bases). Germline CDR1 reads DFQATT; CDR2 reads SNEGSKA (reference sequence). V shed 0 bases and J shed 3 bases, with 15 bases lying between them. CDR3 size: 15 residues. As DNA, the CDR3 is TGCAGTGCTAGAGATCCAACGGGACATGACTACGAGCAGTACGTC. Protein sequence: CSARDPTGHDYEQYV.

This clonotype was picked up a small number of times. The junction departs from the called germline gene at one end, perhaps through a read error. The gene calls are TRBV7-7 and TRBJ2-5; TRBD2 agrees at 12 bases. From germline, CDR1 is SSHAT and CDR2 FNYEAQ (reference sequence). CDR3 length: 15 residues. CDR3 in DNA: TGTGCTAGCAGCGCCAGGACTAGCGGGGCAGAGACCCAGTACTTC. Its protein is CASSARTSGAETQYF.

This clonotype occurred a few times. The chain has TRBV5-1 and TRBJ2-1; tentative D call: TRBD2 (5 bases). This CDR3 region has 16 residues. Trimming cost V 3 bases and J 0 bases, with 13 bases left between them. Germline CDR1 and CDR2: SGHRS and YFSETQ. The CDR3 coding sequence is TGCGCCAGCAGCTCGGGGTGGACGAGCTCCTACAATGAGCAGTTCTTC. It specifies CASSSGWTSSYNEQFF.

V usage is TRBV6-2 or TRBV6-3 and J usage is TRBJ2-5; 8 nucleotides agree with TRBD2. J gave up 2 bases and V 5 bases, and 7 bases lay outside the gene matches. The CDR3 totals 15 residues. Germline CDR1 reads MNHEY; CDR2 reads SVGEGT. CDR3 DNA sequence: TGTGCCAGCAGTGGTCCAGCGGGGGCTCAAGAGACCCAGTACTTC. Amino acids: CASSGPAGAQETQYF.

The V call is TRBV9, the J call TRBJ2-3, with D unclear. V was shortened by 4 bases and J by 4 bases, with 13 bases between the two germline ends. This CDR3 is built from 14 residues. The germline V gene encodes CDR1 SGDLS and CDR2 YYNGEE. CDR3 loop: CASSTSRAADTQYF. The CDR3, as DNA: TGTGCCAGCAGCACAAGTAGGGCGGCAGATACGCAGTATTTT.

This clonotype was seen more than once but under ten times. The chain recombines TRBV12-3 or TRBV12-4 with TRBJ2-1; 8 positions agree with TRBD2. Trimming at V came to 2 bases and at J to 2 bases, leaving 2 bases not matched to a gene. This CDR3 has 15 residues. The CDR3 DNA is TGTGCCAGCAGTTTAAACGGGGGGGCCTACAATGAGCAGTTCTTC. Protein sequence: CASSLNGGAYNEQFF.

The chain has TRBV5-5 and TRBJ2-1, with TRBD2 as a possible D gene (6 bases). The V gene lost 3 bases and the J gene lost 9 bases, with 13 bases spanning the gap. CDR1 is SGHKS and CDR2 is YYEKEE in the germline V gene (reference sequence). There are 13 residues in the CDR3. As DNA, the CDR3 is TGTGCCAGCAGCTCAGTGGGGGACTTTGAGCAGTTCTTC. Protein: CASSSVGDFEQFF.

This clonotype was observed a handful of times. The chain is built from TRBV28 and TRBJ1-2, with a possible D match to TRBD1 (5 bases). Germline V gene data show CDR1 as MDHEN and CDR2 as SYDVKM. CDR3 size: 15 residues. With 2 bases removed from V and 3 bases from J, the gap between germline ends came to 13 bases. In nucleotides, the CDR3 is TGTGCCAGCAGTTTAGTGGAGAAGGGGTACTATGGCTACACCTTC. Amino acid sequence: CASSLVEKGYYGYTF.

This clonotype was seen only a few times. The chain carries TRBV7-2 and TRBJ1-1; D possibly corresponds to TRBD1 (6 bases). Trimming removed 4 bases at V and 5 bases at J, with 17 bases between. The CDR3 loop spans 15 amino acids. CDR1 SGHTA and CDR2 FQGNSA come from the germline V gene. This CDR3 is CASSSQQGLGTEAFF. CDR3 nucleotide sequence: TGTGCCAGCAGCTCGCAACAGGGTTTAGGGACTGAAGCTTTCTTT.

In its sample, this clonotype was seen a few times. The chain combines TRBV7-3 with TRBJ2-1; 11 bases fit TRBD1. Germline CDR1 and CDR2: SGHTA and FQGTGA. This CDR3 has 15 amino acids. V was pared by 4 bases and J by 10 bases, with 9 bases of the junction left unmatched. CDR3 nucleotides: TGTGCCAGCAGCTCGAGGGACAGGGGGATAAGGGAGCAGTTCTTC. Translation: CASSSRDRGIREQFF.

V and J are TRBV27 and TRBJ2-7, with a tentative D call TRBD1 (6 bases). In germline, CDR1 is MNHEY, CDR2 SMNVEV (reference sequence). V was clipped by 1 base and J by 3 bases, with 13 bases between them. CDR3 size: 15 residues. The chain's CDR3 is CASSLFEGENYEQYF. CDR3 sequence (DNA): TGTGCCAGCAGTTTATTTGAGGGGGAGAACTACGAGCAGTACTTC.

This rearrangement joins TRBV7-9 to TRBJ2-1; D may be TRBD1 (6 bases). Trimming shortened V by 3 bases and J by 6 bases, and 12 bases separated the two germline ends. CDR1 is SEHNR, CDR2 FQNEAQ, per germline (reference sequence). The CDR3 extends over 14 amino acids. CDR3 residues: CASSFQQGANEQFF. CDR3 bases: TGTGCCAGCAGCTTTCAACAGGGCGCCAATGAGCAGTTCTTC. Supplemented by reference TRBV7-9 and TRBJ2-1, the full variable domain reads DTGVSQNPRHKITKRGQNVTFRCDPISEHNRLYWYRQTLGQGPEFLTYFQNEAQLEKSRLLSDRFSAERPKGSFSTLEIQRTEQGDSAMYLCASSFQQGANEQFFGPGTRLTVL.

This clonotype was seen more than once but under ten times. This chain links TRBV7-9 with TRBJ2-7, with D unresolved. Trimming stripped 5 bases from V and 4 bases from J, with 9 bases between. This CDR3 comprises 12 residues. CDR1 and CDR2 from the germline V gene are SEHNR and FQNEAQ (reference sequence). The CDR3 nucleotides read TGTGCCAGCAGCATTTCTGTTTACGAGCAGTACTTC. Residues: CASSISVYEQYF.

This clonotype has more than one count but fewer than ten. CDR3 sequence: CASSLVADFPNYGYTF. The DNA for the CDR3 is TGTGCCAGCAGCTTGGTGGCGGACTTCCCTAACTATGGCTACACCTTC. This chain joins TRBV5-6 and TRBJ1-2; D is ambiguous. The germline V gene has CDR1 SGHDT and CDR2 YYEEEE. Trimming left V 0 bases short and J 0 bases short, with 12 bases between. The CDR3 has 16 amino acids.